This T cell receptor beta chain originates from a study of identical twins. Using its own MiXCR run on the 5' RACE reads, TCRdb lists one record per CDR3 protein. The sample carries some 1,600,000 distinct CDR3 sequences, under 35% recorded once. The CDR3 is 14 amino acids. Germline V lookup: CDR1 ENHRY, CDR2 SYGVKD. This clonotype was counted only a few times. Its cognate antigen is unknown. One end of the junction varies from germline; a read error may be responsible. Regarding the study as a whole: Researchers caution that invariant MAIT and iNKT cells could partly confound zero-insertion analyses. Surplus twin overlap in beta out-of-frame sequences was less pronounced.

The chain recombines TRBV10-3 with TRBJ1-2, with a tentative D call TRBD1 (5 bases). This clonotype originated in a newborn girl in good health. Sequenced input: cord blood. In DNA form, the CDR3 reads TGTGCCGTCAGTGACCCCACAGGTTCCTATGGCTACACCTTC. Translating gives CAVSDPTGSYGYTF.